This T cell receptor (beta chain) came from a study of vaccination and CD4 T cells after COVID-19. This CDR3 has 13 residues. CDR1 DFQATT and CDR2 SNEGSKA come from the germline V gene (reference sequence). V was trimmed by 6 bases and J by 2 bases, leaving 13 bases between them. Turning to this clonotype: Its antigen is undetermined.

Treatment here: approximately 11-day PBMC culture with coronavirus spike peptide pools or control peptides (ViraFEST assay). Cultured CD4+ T-cell DNA underwent Oncomine TCR Beta short-read sequencing. TCRdb reprocessed the PCR reads via MiXCR and lists one record per CDR3 protein. This table has some 13,000 distinct CDR3 sequences, approximately 60% appearing once. The rearrangement uses TRBV20-1 and TRBJ2-5; tentative D call: TRBD2 (7 bases). The sequence was collected from a human donor who had recovered from COVID-19. Material for sequencing was CD4+ T cells from blood, cultured in vitro. CDR3 nucleotides: TGCAGTGCAGCGGGACAAACACAAGAGACCCAGTACTTC. It specifies CSAAGQTQETQYF.